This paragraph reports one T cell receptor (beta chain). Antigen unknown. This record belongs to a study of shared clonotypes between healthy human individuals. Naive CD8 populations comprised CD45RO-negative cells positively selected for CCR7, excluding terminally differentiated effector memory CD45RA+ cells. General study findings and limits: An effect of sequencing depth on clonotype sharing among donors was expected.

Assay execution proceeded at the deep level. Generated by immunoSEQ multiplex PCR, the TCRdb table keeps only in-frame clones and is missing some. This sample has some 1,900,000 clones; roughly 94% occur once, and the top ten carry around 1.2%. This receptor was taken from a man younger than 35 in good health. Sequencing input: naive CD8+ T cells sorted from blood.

The CDR3 DNA sequence: TGTGCCAGCAGCAGGCACCGGGACAGGGCCTACAATGAGCAGTTCTTC. It encodes CASSRHRDRAYNEQFF. This rearrangement joins TRBV21-1 to TRBJ2-1; TRBD1, the D gene given by the table, was not confirmed from the DNA. TRBV21-1 is a pseudogene locus. The CDR3 covers 16 residues.